Presented here are 15 T cell receptor beta chains from one specimen sequenced in a study of blood T cell repertoires in COVID-19. TCRdb keeps only in-frame clones here, not all; method: immunoSEQ multiplex PCR. The table has about 62,000 clones, around 87% seen once. The sequencing input was peripheral blood. These receptors were taken from a man aged 70-80 years with acute or convalescent COVID-19.

The CDR3 sequence is CASSVGQGGGSPLHF. DNA of the CDR3: TGTGCCAGCAGCGTAGGACAGGGTGGCGGTTCACCCCTCCACTTT. The V call is TRBV9, the J call TRBJ1-6; 7 bases agree with TRBD1. Germline CDR1 and CDR2: SGDLS and YYNGEE. V shed 0 bases and J 9 bases; nucleotides not matched to a gene: 6. The CDR3 extends over 15 amino acids.

The chain joins TRBV7-9 to TRBJ2-1, with a tentative D call TRBD1 (6 bases). This CDR3 comprises 13 residues. Trimming shortened V by 0 bases and J by 8 bases, and 8 bases separated the two germline ends. The germline V gene has CDR1 SEHNR and CDR2 FQNEAQ (reference sequence). CDR3 protein: CASSLAGGDEQFF. The CDR3 bases are TGTGCCAGCAGCTTAGCTGGGGGCGATGAGCAGTTCTTC.

The CDR3 DNA follows: TGTGCCAGCAGCCAGGCGGGGAACACCGGGGAGCTGTTTTTT. Its translation: CASSQAGNTGELFF. The chain recombines TRBV3-1 (or the pseudogene TRBV3-2) with TRBJ2-2; TRBD2 is a possible D gene (5 bases). Trimming took off 3 bases at V and 1 base at J, with 6 bases between the two ends. CDR1 and CDR2 (germline): LGHDT, YNNKEL (reference sequence). The CDR3 length is 14 residues.

The chain has TRBV6-1 and TRBJ1-2, with D perhaps matching TRBD1 (6 bases). The CDR3 has 15 residues. CDR1 MNHNS and CDR2 SASEGT come from the germline V gene. V was trimmed by 0 bases and J by 2 bases, leaving 10 bases between them. CDR3 residues: CASSEASGGNYGYTF. As DNA, the CDR3 is TGTGCCAGCAGTGAAGCGTCGGGGGGCAACTATGGCTACACCTTC.

This chain links TRBV5-6 with TRBJ1-5; 7 nucleotides align to TRBD1. V lost 0 bases and J lost 3; bases outside the gene matches: 9. Germline assignment: CDR1 SGHDT and CDR2 YYEEEE. This CDR3 comprises 17 residues. Here the CDR3 DNA reads TGTGCCAGCAGCTTGGGGTTTTCGGGACAGTCCAATCAGCCCCAGCATTTT. As protein: CASSLGFSGQSNQPQHF.

The chain recombines TRBV19 with TRBJ1-6; D gene ambiguous. V was clipped by 6 bases and J by 6 bases, with 15 bases between them. The CDR3 runs to 15 residues. Germline loops: CDR1 LNHDA, CDR2 SQIVND (reference sequence). The CDR3 reads CASRVEGATNSPLHF. CDR3 sequence (DNA): TGTGCCAGTAGAGTGGAAGGAGCCACTAATTCACCCCTCCACTTT. Full variable domain (outside the CDR3, taken from reference TRBV19 and TRBJ1-6): DGGITQSPKYLFRKEGQNVTLSCEQNLNHDAMYWYRQDPGQGLRLIYYSQIVNDFQKGDIAEGYSVSREKKESFPLTVTSAQKNPTAFYLCASRVEGATNSPLHFGNGTRLTVT.

The chain employs TRBV4-1 and TRBJ2-7; D unclear. The CDR3 is 14 residues long. The V and J ends lost 0 bases and 3 bases respectively, with 9 bases between them. Looked up from germline, CDR1 is MGHRA and CDR2 is YSYEKL. CDR3 DNA: TGCGCCAGCAGCCAAGACCCGGGTTTCTACGAGCAGTACTTC. Residues: CASSQDPGFYEQYF.

The chain recombines TRBV7-3 with TRBJ1-5, with D possibly being TRBD1 (6 bases). Per germline, CDR1 SGHTA and CDR2 FQGTGA. The V end lost 5 bases, the J end lost 6 bases, and 17 bases lay between the germline ends. The CDR3 is made up of 15 amino acids. The CDR3 DNA reads as TGTGCCAGCAGCGCCGGTGCGGGGGCTTCTCAGCCCCAGCATTTT. Protein: CASSAGAGASQPQHF.

The J gene is TRBJ1-3, the V gene TRBV27; 10 bases fit TRBD1. The CDR3 has 16 amino acids. CDR1 is MNHEY, CDR2 SMNVEV, per germline (reference sequence). The V gene end was trimmed by 8 bases and the J gene end by 4 bases; junction bases not matched to a gene: 11. DNA for the CDR3: TGTGCCAGCGGTCCTAACGACAGGGGGCGGGGAAACACCATATATTTT. This encodes CASGPNDRGRGNTIYF.

The J gene is TRBJ1-1, the V gene TRBV19; maybe TRBD1 (5 bases). Germline CDR1 LNHDA, CDR2 SQIVND (reference sequence). The length of the CDR3 is 14 residues. Trimming took off 3 bases at V and 4 bases at J, with 12 bases between the two ends. CDR3 in amino acids: CASSIGGGPTEAFF. DNA of the CDR3: TGTGCCAGTAGTATCGGGGGAGGACCCACTGAAGCTTTCTTT.

The V call is TRBV11-3, the J call TRBJ1-1, with TRBD1 as a possible D gene (5 bases). CDR1 SGHNT and CDR2 YENEEA come from the germline V gene. CDR3 size: 14 residues. Trimming cost V 1 base and J 3 bases, with 9 bases left between them. For the CDR3, the DNA is TGTGCCAGCAGCTTAGGAACGGGGGACACTGAAGCTTTCTTT. This encodes CASSLGTGDTEAFF.

The table lists this clone with a few counts. CDR3 region: CASSDPTGGVWEKLFF. The CDR3 DNA follows: TGTGCCAGCAGTGACCCCACAGGGGGCGTATGGGAAAAACTGTTTTTT. V and J are TRBV6-1 and TRBJ1-4; 9 bases align to TRBD1. Germline V lookup: CDR1 MNHNS, CDR2 SASEGT. CDR3 length equals 16 residues. J was trimmed by 8 bases and V by 3 bases; bases with no gene match: 10.

This sequence joins TRBV19 and TRBJ2-1, with D possibly being TRBD1 (6 bases). V gave up 6 bases and J gave up 5 bases, with 20 bases separating them. Germline assignment: CDR1 LNHDA and CDR2 SQIVND (reference sequence). The CDR3 is 16 amino acids. The CDR3 DNA is TGTGCCAGTAGGCCGGGACACACTATGGGCCACAATGAGCAGTTCTTC. Translation gives CASRPGHTMGHNEQFF.

The genes are TRBV9 and TRBJ1-3, with a weak D call TRBD1 (6 bases). CDR1 is SGDLS, CDR2 YYNGEE, per germline. V was shortened by 1 base and J by 0 bases, with 14 bases between the two germline ends. This CDR3 has 17 amino acids. The CDR3 sequence is CASSVSGGQISGNTIYF. CDR3 coding DNA: TGTGCCAGCAGCGTATCGGGGGGCCAAATCTCTGGAAACACCATATATTTT.

The genes are TRBV10-3 and TRBJ1-2; a weak D match, TRBD1 (5 bases). CDR1 and CDR2 (germline): ENHRY, SYGVKD. The CDR3 extends over 14 amino acids. Trimming shortened V by 0 bases and J by 8 bases, and 13 bases separated the two germline ends. CDR3 bases: TGTGCCATCAGTGAGTCGAAGGCAGGGTCCGGCTACACCTTC. This gives the protein CAISESKAGSGYTF.